The clone carrying this T cell receptor (beta chain) turned up a few times. The target antigen is unknown. Per the germline V gene, CDR1 is KGHSH and CDR2 is LQKENI. The ends were cut back, 6 bases at V and 8 bases at J, with 14 bases in the middle. The CDR3 extends over 13 amino acids. These data originate in a study of beta chain features in type 1 diabetes. General study findings and limits: It was among patients, rather than healthy donors, that naive, central memory and Treg TCRB repertoires appeared more similar. Sequencing from cDNA could over-represent high-TCR-expressing cells.

CD45RO/CCR7/CD25/CD127/CD95/CD27 staining was used to isolate CD4+ naive, central memory, regulatory and stem cell-like memory cells by sorting. The authors reverse transcribed all of the isolated RNA, so sequencing captured expressed TCRB transcripts. Clones were read by immunoSEQ multiplex PCR, and TCRdb kept only the in-frame ones, dropping some. The data show hundreds of thousands of clones, around 9.6% seen once. The chain uses TRBV18 and TRBJ1-3; D not resolved. Sequencing input: naive CD4+ T cells from blood. The clonotype originates from a woman in her late teens or twenties in good health. The CDR3 DNA follows: TGTGCCAGCTCCCCTACGAGTAAAGACACCATATATTTT. This codes for CASSPTSKDTIYF.